These T cell receptor beta chains were read from a single sample in a study of shared clonotypes between healthy human individuals. The table came from immunoSEQ multiplex PCR; TCRdb's copy has only in-frame clones and leaves some out. The table has roughly 330,000 clones, approximately 79% seen once. The source material was memory CD4+ T cells sorted from blood. These receptors were taken from a man in his thirties or forties in good health. The CDR3 runs from the conserved cysteine through the conserved F or W. D genes are given only for firm matches. Clone size is given for some rows only: seen once, a few or many times, or a class if the clone is expanded.

d_call j_call v_call clone_size cdr3_length cdr3_nt cdr3_aa
TRBD1 TRBJ1-2 TRBV7-9 few 16 TGTGCCAGCAGCTTGGATGGACAGGGGGCCTACTATGGCTACACCTTC CASSLDGQGAYYGYTF
- TRBJ1-1 TRBV27 - 15 TGTGCCAGCAGTTTATTGGCGGCAGGGAAGACTGAAGCTTTCTTT CASSLLAAGKTEAFF
- TRBJ2-3 TRBV7-9 many 14 TGTGCCAGCAGCTTATCTCAGCCGGCAGATACGCAGTATTTT CASSLSQPADTQYF
- TRBJ1-2 TRBV18 once 13 TGTGCCAGCTCACCCGACCCTAACTATGGCTACACCTTC CASSPDPNYGYTF
- TRBJ2-1 TRBV6-1 - 13 TGTGCCAGCAGTAGGGCCAGCTACAATGAGCAGTTCTTC CASSRASYNEQFF
- TRBJ1-5 TRBV2 - 14 TGTGCCAGCAATTTAAACAGGGAGAATCAGCCCCAGCATTTT CASNLNRENQPQHF
- TRBJ2-7 TRBV30 - 15 TGTGCCTGGTCTGGGCTGACTAGTTCTGCCTACGAGCAGTACTTC CAWSGLTSSAYEQYF
- TRBJ1-1 TRBV2 - 13 TGTGCCAGCAGGGGGCGGATGAACACTGAAGCTTTCTTT CASRGRMNTEAFF
- TRBJ2-5 TRBV29-1 - 12 TGCAGCGTTGCGACAGACCAAGAGACCCAGTACTTC CSVATDQETQYF
- TRBJ1-3 TRBV18 - 16 TGTGCCAGCTCATTTGCGGGCCTCGTCTCTGGAAACACCATATATTTT CASSFAGLVSGNTIYF
TRBD1 TRBJ2-7 TRBV15 - 14 TGTGCCACCAGCAGTAACAGGGGGGCCTACGAGCAGTACTTC CATSSNRGAYEQYF
- TRBJ2-7 TRBV27 few 14 TGTGCCAGCAGAGAGACAACGTTCTCCTACGAGCAGTACTTC CASRETTFSYEQYF
- TRBJ2-1 TRBV6-1 - 12 TGTGCCAGCCTTAAAAGCCCCGATGAGCAGTTCTTC CASLKSPDEQFF
- TRBJ2-3 TRBV7-6 - 14 TGTGCCAGCAGCTTAGGCGGGGAAACAGATACGCAGTATTTT CASSLGGETDTQYF
TRBD2 TRBJ2-5 TRBV7-8 - 16 TGTGCCAGCAGCTTAGACCGCGCCGCGGGGGGAGAGACCCAGTACTTC CASSLDRAAGGETQYF
TRBD1 TRBJ1-2 TRBV5-1 - 16 TGCGCCAGCAGCTACTTCGGACAGGAAGTACCCTATGGCTACACCTTC CASSYFGQEVPYGYTF
- TRBJ2-1 TRBV9 - 15 TGTGCCAGCAGCGTCCGGGGTAGAGAAAACAATGAGCAGTTCTTC CASSVRGRENNEQFF
TRBD1 TRBJ2-7 TRBV5-1 - 15 TGCGCCAGCAGCCCATCCGGACAGGGGTACTACGAGCAGTACTTC CASSPSGQGYYEQYF
- TRBJ1-2 TRBV10-3 - 14 TGTGCCATCAGTGAGTCGACCGGGAACTATGGCTACACCTTC CAISESTGNYGYTF
TRBD2 TRBJ2-5 TRBV5-5 once 13 TGTGCCAGCAGGACTAGCGGGGAAGAGACCCAGTACTTC CASRTSGEETQYF
TRBD1 TRBJ2-7 TRBV4-1 - 13 TGCGCCAGCAGCCCCTTATACAGGGGCGAGCAGTACTTC CASSPLYRGEQYF
- TRBJ2-2 TRBV18 - 17 TGTGCCAGCTCACCAGTTGCGCCGGGGGCGTATACCGGGGAGCTGTTTTTT CASSPVAPGAYTGELFF